Listed here is a single T cell receptor (beta chain). The data originate from a study of PD-L1 blockade in urothelial cancer. As for the study in general: Analyzed time points were 3 weeks (second dose) and 6 weeks after therapy began.

Each PCR reaction had synthetic TCR analog templates spiked into it. TCRdb keeps only in-frame clones here, not all; method: immunoSEQ multiplex PCR. The sample yields 24,000 or so clones, 87% seen once. Trimming stripped 0 bases from V and 12 bases from J, with 18 bases between. The CDR3 has 15 residues. In germline, CDR1 is MNHEY, CDR2 SVGAGI. Locally advanced or metastatic urothelial carcinoma was diagnosed in the patients. The TCR was taken from a man aged 45 to 65 with urothelial cancer. This sequence joins TRBV6-5 and TRBJ2-1; a possible D gene is TRBD2 (7 bases). This specimen consisted of PBMCs, obtained around atezolizumab (anti-PD-L1) treatment. This CDR3 is CASSYSVGGGFRQFF. The DNA for the CDR3 is TGTGCCAGCAGTTACTCGGTGGGAGGGGGGTTTCGGCAGTTCTTC.